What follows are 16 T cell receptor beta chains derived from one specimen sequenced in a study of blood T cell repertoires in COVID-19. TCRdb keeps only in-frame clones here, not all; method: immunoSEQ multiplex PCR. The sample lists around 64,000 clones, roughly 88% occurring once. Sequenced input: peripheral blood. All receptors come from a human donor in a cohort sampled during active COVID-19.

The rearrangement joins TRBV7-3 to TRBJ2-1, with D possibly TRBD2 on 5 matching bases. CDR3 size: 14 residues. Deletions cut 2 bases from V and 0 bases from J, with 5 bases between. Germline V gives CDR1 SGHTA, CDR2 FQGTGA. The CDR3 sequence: CASSLGSSYNEQFF. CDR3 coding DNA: TGTGCCAGCAGCTTAGGGAGCTCCTACAATGAGCAGTTCTTC.

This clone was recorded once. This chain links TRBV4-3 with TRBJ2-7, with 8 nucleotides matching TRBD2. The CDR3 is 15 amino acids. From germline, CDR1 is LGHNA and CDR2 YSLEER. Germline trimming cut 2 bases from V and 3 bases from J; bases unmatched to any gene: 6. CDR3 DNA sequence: TGCGCCAGCAGCCAAAGAGCGGGAGCGGTCTACGAGCAGTACTTC. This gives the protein CASSQRAGAVYEQYF.

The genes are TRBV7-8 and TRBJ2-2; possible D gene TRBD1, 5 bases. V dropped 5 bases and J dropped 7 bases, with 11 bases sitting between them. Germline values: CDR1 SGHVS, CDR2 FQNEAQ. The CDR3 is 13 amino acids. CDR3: CASSRQGGGELFF. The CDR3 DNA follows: TGTGCCAGCAGCCGCCAGGGTGGCGGGGAGCTGTTTTTT.

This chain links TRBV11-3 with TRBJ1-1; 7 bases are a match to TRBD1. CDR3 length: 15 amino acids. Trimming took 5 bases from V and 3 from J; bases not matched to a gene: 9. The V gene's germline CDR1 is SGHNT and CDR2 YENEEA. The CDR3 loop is CASSHRQGRYTEAFF. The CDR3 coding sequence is TGTGCCAGCAGCCACAGACAGGGCCGTTACACTGAAGCTTTCTTT.

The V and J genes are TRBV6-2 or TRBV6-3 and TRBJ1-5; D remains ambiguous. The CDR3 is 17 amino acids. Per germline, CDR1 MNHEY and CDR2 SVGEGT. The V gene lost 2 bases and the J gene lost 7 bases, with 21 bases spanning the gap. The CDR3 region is CASSYPRGDPAGQPQHF. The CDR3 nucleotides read TGTGCCAGCAGTTACCCTAGAGGTGACCCCGCTGGGCAGCCCCAGCATTTT.

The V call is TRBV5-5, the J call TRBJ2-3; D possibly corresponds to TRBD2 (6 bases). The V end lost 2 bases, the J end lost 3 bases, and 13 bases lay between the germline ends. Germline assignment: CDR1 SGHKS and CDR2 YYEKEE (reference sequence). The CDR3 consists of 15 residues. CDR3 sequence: CASSFPGGMTDTQYF. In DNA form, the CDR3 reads TGTGCCAGCAGCTTTCCCGGAGGGATGACAGATACGCAGTATTTT.

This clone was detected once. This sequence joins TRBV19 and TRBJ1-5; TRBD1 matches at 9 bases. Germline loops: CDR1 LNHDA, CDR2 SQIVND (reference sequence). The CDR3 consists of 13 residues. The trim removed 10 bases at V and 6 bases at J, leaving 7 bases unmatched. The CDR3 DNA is TGTGCCACGTCCGAGACAGGGGGTCAGCCCCAGCATTTT. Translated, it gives CATSETGGQPQHF.

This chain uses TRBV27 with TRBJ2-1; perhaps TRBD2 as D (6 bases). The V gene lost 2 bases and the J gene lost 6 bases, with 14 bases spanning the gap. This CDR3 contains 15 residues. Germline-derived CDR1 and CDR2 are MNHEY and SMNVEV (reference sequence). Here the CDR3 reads CASSLAAGYSNEQFF. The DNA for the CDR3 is TGTGCCAGCAGTTTAGCGGCGGGATATTCCAATGAGCAGTTCTTC.

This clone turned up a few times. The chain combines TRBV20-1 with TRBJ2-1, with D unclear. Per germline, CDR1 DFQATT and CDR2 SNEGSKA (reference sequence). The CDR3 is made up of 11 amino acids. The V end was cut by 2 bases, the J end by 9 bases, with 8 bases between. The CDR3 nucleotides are TGCAGTGCTAGACTAGTATCTGAGCAGTTCTTC. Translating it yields CSARLVSEQFF.

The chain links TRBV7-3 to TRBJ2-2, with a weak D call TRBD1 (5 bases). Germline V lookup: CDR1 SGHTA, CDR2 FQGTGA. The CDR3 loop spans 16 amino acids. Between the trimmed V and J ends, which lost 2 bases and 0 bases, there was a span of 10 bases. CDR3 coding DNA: TGTGCCAGCAGCTTACGCCCCAGGGCGAACACCGGGGAGCTGTTTTTT. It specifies CASSLRPRANTGELFF.

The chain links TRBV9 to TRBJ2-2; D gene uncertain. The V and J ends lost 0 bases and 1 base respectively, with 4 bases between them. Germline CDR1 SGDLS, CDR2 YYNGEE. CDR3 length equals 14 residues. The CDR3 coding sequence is TGTGCCAGCAGCGTAGGGCTGAACACCGGGGAGCTGTTTTTT. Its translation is CASSVGLNTGELFF. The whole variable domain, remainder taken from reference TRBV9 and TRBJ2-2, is DSGVTQTPKHLITATGQRVTLRCSPRSGDLSVYWYQQSLDQGLQFLIQYYNGEERAKGNILERFSAQQFPDLHSELNLSSLELGDSALYFCASSVGLNTGELFFGEGSRLTVL.

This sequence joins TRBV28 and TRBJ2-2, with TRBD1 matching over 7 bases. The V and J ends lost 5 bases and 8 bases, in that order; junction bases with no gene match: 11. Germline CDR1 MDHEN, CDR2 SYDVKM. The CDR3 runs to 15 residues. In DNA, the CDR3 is TGTGCCAGCAGTCAAGCCCGACAGGGATGGGGGGAGCTGTTTTTT. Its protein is CASSQARQGWGELFF.

CDR3 in amino acids: CATNGPTDTQYF. CDR3 DNA: TGTGCCACCAATGGGCCCACAGATACGCAGTATTTT. The rearrangement uses TRBV15 and TRBJ2-3; unclear D gene. Trimming shortened V by 7 bases and J by 2 bases, and 7 bases separated the two germline ends. CDR3 length: 12 residues. Per germline, CDR1 LNHNV and CDR2 YYDKDF (reference sequence).

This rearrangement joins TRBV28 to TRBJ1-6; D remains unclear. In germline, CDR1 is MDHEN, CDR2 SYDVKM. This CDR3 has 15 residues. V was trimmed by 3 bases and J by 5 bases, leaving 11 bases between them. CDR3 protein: CASSFSGSHNSPLHF. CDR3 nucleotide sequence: TGTGCCAGCAGTTTCTCCGGGAGTCATAATTCACCCCTCCACTTT.

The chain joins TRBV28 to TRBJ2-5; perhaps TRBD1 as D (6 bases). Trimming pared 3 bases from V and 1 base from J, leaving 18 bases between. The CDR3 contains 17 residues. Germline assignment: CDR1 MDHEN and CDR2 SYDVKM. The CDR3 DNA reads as TGTGCCAGCAGTTTTTACCCCAGGGCCAGGGGCCAAGAGACCCAGTACTTC. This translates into CASSFYPRARGQETQYF.

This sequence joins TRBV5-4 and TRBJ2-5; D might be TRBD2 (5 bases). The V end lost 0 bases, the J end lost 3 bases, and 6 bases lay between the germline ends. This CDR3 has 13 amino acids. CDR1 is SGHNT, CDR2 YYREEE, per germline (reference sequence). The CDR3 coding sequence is TGTGCCAGCAGCTTGGCGGGAAAAGAGACCCAGTACTTC. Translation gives CASSLAGKETQYF.